The T cell receptor beta chain described here comes from a study of OX40 agonist ivuxolimab in advanced cancers. Study background: The patients' treatment was ivuxolimab, an agonistic anti-OX40 (CD134) antibody. Dose-escalation patients suffered from hepatocellular carcinoma, melanoma, renal cell or head and neck cancer.

TCRdb's table, derived via immunoSEQ multiplex PCR, lists solely in-frame clones and lacks some. The sample contains roughly 34,000 clones, roughly 84% of which appear only once. By share of the sample, this clone is medium-sized. V was trimmed by 9 bases and J by 0 bases, leaving 6 bases between them. The CDR3 spans 13 residues. CDR1 is SNHLY and CDR2 is FYNNEI in the germline V gene. Specimen: CD4+ or CD8+ T cells sorted from blood, collected in a trial of the OX40 agonist ivuxolimab. This clonotype was sampled from an adult with an advanced solid tumor such as melanoma, head and neck, liver or kidney cancer. V gene TRBV2 combines with J gene TRBJ1-6; D call uncertain. This CDR3 reads CASSDSYNSPLHF. The CDR3 coding sequence is TGTGCCAGTAGCGACTCCTATAATTCACCCCTCCACTTT.